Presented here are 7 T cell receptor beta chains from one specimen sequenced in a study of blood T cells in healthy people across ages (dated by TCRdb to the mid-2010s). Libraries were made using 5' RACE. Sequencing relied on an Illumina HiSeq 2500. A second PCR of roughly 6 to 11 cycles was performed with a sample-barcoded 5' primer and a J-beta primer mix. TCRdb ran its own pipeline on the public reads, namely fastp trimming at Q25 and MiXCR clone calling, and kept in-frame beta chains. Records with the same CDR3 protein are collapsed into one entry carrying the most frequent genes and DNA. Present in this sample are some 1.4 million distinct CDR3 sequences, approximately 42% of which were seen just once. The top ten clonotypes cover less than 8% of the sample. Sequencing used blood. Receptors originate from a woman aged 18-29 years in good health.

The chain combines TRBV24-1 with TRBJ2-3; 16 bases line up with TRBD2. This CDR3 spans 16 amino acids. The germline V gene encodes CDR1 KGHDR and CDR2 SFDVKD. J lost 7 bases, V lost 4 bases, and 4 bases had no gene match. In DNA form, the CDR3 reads TGTGCCACCAGTGAACCGGGACTAGCGGGAGGGTATACGCAGTATTTT. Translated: CATSEPGLAGGYTQYF.

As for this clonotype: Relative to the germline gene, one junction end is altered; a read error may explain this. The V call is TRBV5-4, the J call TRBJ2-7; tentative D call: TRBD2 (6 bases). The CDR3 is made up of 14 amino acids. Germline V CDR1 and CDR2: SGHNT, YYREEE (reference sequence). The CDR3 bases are TGTGCCAACAGCTTCCTGGGACTTACAAACGAGCAGTACTTC. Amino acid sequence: CANSFLGLTNEQYF.

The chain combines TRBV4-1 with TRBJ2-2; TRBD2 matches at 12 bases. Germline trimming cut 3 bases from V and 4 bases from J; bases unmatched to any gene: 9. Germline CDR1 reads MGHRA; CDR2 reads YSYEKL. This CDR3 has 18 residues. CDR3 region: CASSQAPTSGSGTGELFF. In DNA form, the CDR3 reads TGCGCCAGCAGCCAGGCGCCGACTAGCGGGAGTGGCACCGGGGAGCTGTTTTTT.

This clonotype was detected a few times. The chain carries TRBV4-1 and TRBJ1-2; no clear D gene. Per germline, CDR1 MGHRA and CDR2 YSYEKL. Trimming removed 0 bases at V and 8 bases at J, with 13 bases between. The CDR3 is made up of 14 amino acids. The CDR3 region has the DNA TGCGCCAGCAGCCAAGAGGGTGGGGAGCACGGCTACACCTTC. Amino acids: CASSQEGGEHGYTF.

Here the CDR3 DNA reads TGTGCCAGCAGCCCAAAAGGGGGCAGTAATTCACCCCTCCACTTT. It specifies CASSPKGGSNSPLHF. The chain is built from TRBV7-3 and TRBJ1-6, with TRBD1 identical over 7 bases. The CDR3 has 15 residues. Germline V gives CDR1 SGHTA, CDR2 FQGTGA. V shed 5 bases and J 6 bases; nucleotides not matched to a gene: 7. Together with reference TRBV7-3 and TRBJ1-6, the CDR3 gives the full variable domain: GAGVSQTPSNKVTEKGKYVELRCDPISGHTALYWYRQSLGQGPEFLIYFQGTGAADDSGLPNDRFFAVRPEGSVSTLKIQRTERGDSAVYLCASSPKGGSNSPLHFGNGTRLTVT.

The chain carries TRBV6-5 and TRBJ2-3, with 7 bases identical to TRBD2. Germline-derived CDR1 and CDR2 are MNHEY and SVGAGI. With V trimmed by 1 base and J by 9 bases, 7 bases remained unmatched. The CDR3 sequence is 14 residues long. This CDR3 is CASSYLGRDPTQYF. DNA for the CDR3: TGTGCCAGCAGTTACTTGGGGAGGGACCCCACGCAGTATTTT.

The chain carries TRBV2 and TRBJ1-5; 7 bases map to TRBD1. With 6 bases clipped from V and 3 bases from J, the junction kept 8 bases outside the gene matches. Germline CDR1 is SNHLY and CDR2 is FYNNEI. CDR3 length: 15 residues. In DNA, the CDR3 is TGTGCCAGCAGCTCCGGGACAGCTTACAATCAGCCCCAGCATTTT. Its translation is CASSSGTAYNQPQHF.